The TCR beta chain under discussion was sequenced for a study of blood T cell repertoires in COVID-19. This clone appeared a single time. TCRdb's table, derived via immunoSEQ multiplex PCR, lists solely in-frame clones and lacks some. The sample consists of 130,000 to 150,000 clones, approximately 92% of them appearing once. The clonotype was recovered from a man between 18 and 29 years old with COVID-19, enrolled during active disease. Sequencing input: peripheral blood.

The CDR3 DNA is TGCGCCAGCAGCCCCCGGGACAGGGGTGCCTACGAGCAGTACTTC. This translates into CASSPRDRGAYEQYF. This chain uses TRBV4-3 with TRBJ2-7, with 10 bases that match TRBD1. Losses at the gene ends were 4 bases for V and 2 bases for J; bases not matched to a gene: 5. Germline assignment: CDR1 LGHNA and CDR2 YSLEER. CDR3 length: 15 amino acids.